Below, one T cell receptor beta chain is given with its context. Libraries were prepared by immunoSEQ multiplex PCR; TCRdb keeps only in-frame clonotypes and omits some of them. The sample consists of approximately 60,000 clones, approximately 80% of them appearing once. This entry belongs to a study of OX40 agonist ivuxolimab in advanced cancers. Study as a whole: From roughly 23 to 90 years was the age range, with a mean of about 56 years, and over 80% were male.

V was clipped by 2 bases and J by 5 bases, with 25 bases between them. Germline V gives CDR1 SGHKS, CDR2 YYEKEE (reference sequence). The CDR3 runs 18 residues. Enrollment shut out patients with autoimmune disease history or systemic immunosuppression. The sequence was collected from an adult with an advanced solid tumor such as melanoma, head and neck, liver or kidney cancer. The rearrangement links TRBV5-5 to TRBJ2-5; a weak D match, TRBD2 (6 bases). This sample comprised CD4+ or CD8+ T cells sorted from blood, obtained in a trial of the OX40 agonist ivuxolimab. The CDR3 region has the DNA TGTGCCAGCAGCTTTGCCGGGACTGCGAGAGGCCCGGGGGAGACCCAGTACTTC. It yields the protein CASSFAGTARGPGETQYF.